This is a list of T cell receptor beta chains from one sample in a study of beta chain features in type 1 diabetes. TCRdb's copy holds only in-frame clones and misses some; the assay was immunoSEQ multiplex PCR. Of roughly 240,000 clones in the sample, roughly two thirds were seen once. Sequencing was carried out using naive CD4+ T cells from blood. These receptors all come from a man between 25 and 39 years old in good health. CDR3s include the opening cysteine and the closing phenylalanine or tryptophan. The D gene is left open where the match is weak. Clone size is not always given. Where it is, it says once, few, many or a class for expanded clones.

V gene: TRBV29-1; J gene: TRBJ1-1; D gene: -; clone size: -; CDR3 DNA: TGCAGCGTCTTGGACAGTTTGAACACTGAAGCTTTCTTT; CDR3 protein: CSVLDSLNTEAFF
V gene: TRBV29-1; J gene: TRBJ2-1; D gene: TRBD1; clone size: -; CDR3 DNA: TGCAGCGTTGGCCGGGACAGGGGGCCCCAGGGGCAGTTCTTC; CDR3 protein: CSVGRDRGPQGQFF
V gene: TRBV30; J gene: TRBJ1-5; D gene: TRBD1; clone size: few; CDR3 DNA: TGTGCCTGGAGTGAAGGACAGGGGATCAATCAGCCCCAGCATTTT; CDR3 protein: CAWSEGQGINQPQHF
V gene: TRBV7-2; J gene: TRBJ2-3; D gene: -; clone size: -; CDR3 DNA: TGTGCCAGCAGCCAGGACCGCACAGATACGCAGTATTTT; CDR3 protein: CASSQDRTDTQYF
V gene: TRBV29-1; J gene: TRBJ1-2; D gene: -; clone size: -; CDR3 DNA: TGCAGCGACGCGGGCTACACCTTC; CDR3 protein: CSDAGYTF
V gene: TRBV28; J gene: TRBJ2-1; D gene: -; clone size: few; CDR3 DNA: TGTGCCAGCACTTGGTACAATGAGCAGTTCTTC; CDR3 protein: CASTWYNEQFF
V gene: TRBV29-1; J gene: TRBJ2-3; D gene: -; clone size: -; CDR3 DNA: TGCAGCGTCCTCCGGGACACCGGCACAGATACGCAGTATTTT; CDR3 protein: CSVLRDTGTDTQYF
V gene: TRBV30; J gene: TRBJ2-1; D gene: -; clone size: -; CDR3 DNA: TGTGCCTGGAGGGCACGGTATCGGGGTGAGCAGTTCTTC; CDR3 protein: CAWRARYRGEQFF
V gene: TRBV29-1; J gene: TRBJ2-7; D gene: -; clone size: -; CDR3 DNA: TGCAGCGCGACGGGACAACCCGGCTCCTACGAGCAGTACTTC; CDR3 protein: CSATGQPGSYEQYF
V gene: TRBV7-9; J gene: TRBJ1-2; D gene: -; clone size: -; CDR3 DNA: TGTGCCAGCAGCGCCGCCGGTTCCGGTGGCTACACCTTC; CDR3 protein: CASSAAGSGGYTF
V gene: TRBV30; J gene: TRBJ2-7; D gene: TRBD2; clone size: -; CDR3 DNA: TGTGCCTGGGAACTAGCGGGAGGGCCCCACGAGCAGTACTTC; CDR3 protein: CAWELAGGPHEQYF
V gene: TRBV30; J gene: TRBJ1-5; D gene: -; clone size: once; CDR3 DNA: TGTGCCTGGAGTGTTTTCGGGACAACGAACCAGCCCCAGCATTTT; CDR3 protein: CAWSVFGTTNQPQHF
V gene: TRBV20-1; J gene: TRBJ2-7; D gene: -; clone size: -; CDR3 DNA: TGCAGTGCAGGGGGAGGGTACGAGCAGTACTTC; CDR3 protein: CSAGGGYEQYF
V gene: TRBV29-1; J gene: TRBJ2-1; D gene: TRBD2; clone size: few; CDR3 DNA: TGCAGCGTTGAGGCGAGCGGGGGTCCGGAGTTCTTC; CDR3 protein: CSVEASGGPEFF
V gene: TRBV30; J gene: TRBJ2-1; D gene: -; clone size: few; CDR3 DNA: TGTGCCTGGGGCGGGACCTACAATGAGCAGTTCTTC; CDR3 protein: CAWGGTYNEQFF
V gene: TRBV10-3; J gene: TRBJ2-7; D gene: -; clone size: -; CDR3 DNA: TGTGCCATCAGTGAACGGGGTATCCCCTACGAGCAGTACTTC; CDR3 protein: CAISERGIPYEQYF
V gene: TRBV30; J gene: TRBJ1-1; D gene: -; clone size: -; CDR3 DNA: TGTGCCTGGAGTCCAGAGACTCTAATGAACACTGAAGCTTTCTTT; CDR3 protein: CAWSPETLMNTEAFF
V gene: TRBV7-9; J gene: TRBJ2-4; D gene: -; clone size: -; CDR3 DNA: TGTGCCAGCAGCCAACTGCTAAGAGGGATGGGAGCTCCCAAAAACATTCAGTACTTC; CDR3 protein: CASSQLLRGMGAPKNIQYF
V gene: TRBV10-3; J gene: TRBJ1-1; D gene: -; clone size: few; CDR3 DNA: TGTGCCATCTCCGAGAGAGAAAGGGCTTTCTTT; CDR3 protein: CAISERERAFF
V gene: TRBV25-1; J gene: TRBJ2-1; D gene: TRBD2; clone size: -; CDR3 DNA: TGTGCCAGCACCCCGACTAGCGGGGGGCGTAGGGAGCAGTTCTTC; CDR3 protein: CASTPTSGGRREQFF
V gene: TRBV29-1; J gene: TRBJ1-4; D gene: -; clone size: -; CDR3 DNA: TGCAGCGTGGGACACCACGGGGAAAAACTGTTTTTT; CDR3 protein: CSVGHHGEKLFF
V gene: TRBV27; J gene: TRBJ2-7; D gene: -; clone size: -; CDR3 DNA: TGTGCCAGCAGTTTATCGATCGAGGGCCGAAGATACTTC; CDR3 protein: CASSLSIEGRRYF
V gene: TRBV5-1; J gene: TRBJ2-3; D gene: TRBD2; clone size: few; CDR3 DNA: TGCGCCAGCAGGTGGGCGGGAGGCACAGATACGCAGTATTTT; CDR3 protein: CASRWAGGTDTQYF
V gene: TRBV29-1; J gene: TRBJ2-7; D gene: -; clone size: few; CDR3 DNA: TGCAGCGTCCGTGAAAGGGCCCGAGGGGAGCAGTACTTC; CDR3 protein: CSVRERARGEQYF
V gene: TRBV9; J gene: TRBJ2-5; D gene: -; clone size: -; CDR3 DNA: TGTGCCAGCAGCGTAGTGGGCGGGTACCAAGAGACCCAGTACTTC; CDR3 protein: CASSVVGGYQETQYF
V gene: TRBV5-1; J gene: TRBJ2-7; D gene: -; clone size: -; CDR3 DNA: TGCGCCAGCAGCTTGGTTCAGTCGCACGAGCAGTACTTC; CDR3 protein: CASSLVQSHEQYF
V gene: TRBV30; J gene: TRBJ2-3; D gene: TRBD1; clone size: -; CDR3 DNA: TGTGCCTGGAAACAGGGGGCGGCAGATACGCAGTATTTT; CDR3 protein: CAWKQGAADTQYF
V gene: TRBV11-2; J gene: TRBJ2-3; D gene: TRBD1; clone size: -; CDR3 DNA: TGTGCCAGCAGCTTCCGGGACAGGGGACGCACAGATACGCAGTATTTT; CDR3 protein: CASSFRDRGRTDTQYF
V gene: TRBV30; J gene: TRBJ1-5; D gene: -; clone size: -; CDR3 DNA: TGTGCCTGGAGTGTACAGTTAGATCAGCCCCAGCATTTT; CDR3 protein: CAWSVQLDQPQHF
V gene: TRBV30; J gene: TRBJ2-5; D gene: TRBD1; clone size: -; CDR3 DNA: TGTGCCTGGAGTGTAGGGACAGGGGTTGGGAAGACCCAGTACTTC; CDR3 protein: CAWSVGTGVGKTQYF
V gene: TRBV14; J gene: TRBJ2-7; D gene: TRBD1; clone size: -; CDR3 DNA: TGTGCCAGCAGCCACCCGGGACAGGGGATCTACGAGCAGTACTTC; CDR3 protein: CASSHPGQGIYEQYF
V gene: TRBV5-1; J gene: TRBJ2-5; D gene: -; clone size: -; CDR3 DNA: TGCGCCAGCAGCTTCGGTGACCAGGAGACCCAGTACTTC; CDR3 protein: CASSFGDQETQYF
V gene: TRBV12-5; J gene: TRBJ1-6; D gene: TRBD1; clone size: -; CDR3 DNA: TGTGCTAGTGGTTCAGGACAAACAGGGGTTAATTCACCCCTCCACTTT; CDR3 protein: CASGSGQTGVNSPLHF
V gene: TRBV25-1; J gene: TRBJ2-5; D gene: -; clone size: -; CDR3 DNA: TGTGCCAGCAAGGGACCGTTATTGGAGACCCAGTACTTC; CDR3 protein: CASKGPLLETQYF
V gene: TRBV30; J gene: TRBJ1-5; D gene: TRBD1; clone size: -; CDR3 DNA: TGTGCCTGGAACACAGGGGGAGGCAATCAGCCCCAGCATTTT; CDR3 protein: CAWNTGGGNQPQHF
V gene: TRBV2; J gene: TRBJ2-1; D gene: -; clone size: -; CDR3 DNA: TGTGCCAGCAGCCACCGGGTCCTGACTGGGGAGCAGTTCTTC; CDR3 protein: CASSHRVLTGEQFF
V gene: TRBV29-1; J gene: TRBJ2-7; D gene: -; clone size: few; CDR3 DNA: TGCAGCGTTTTACTAAGCTACGAGCAGTACTTC; CDR3 protein: CSVLLSYEQYF
V gene: TRBV4-3; J gene: TRBJ2-7; D gene: TRBD2; clone size: -; CDR3 DNA: TGCGCCAGCAGCCTCCGACTAGCGGAGCGAGGGGAGCAGTACTTC; CDR3 protein: CASSLRLAERGEQYF
V gene: TRBV5-6; J gene: TRBJ1-6; D gene: -; clone size: -; CDR3 DNA: TGTGCCAGCAGCTCCAGGGGAGGATCACCCCTCCACTTT; CDR3 protein: CASSSRGGSPLHF
V gene: TRBV10-3; J gene: TRBJ2-1; D gene: -; clone size: -; CDR3 DNA: TGTGCCACGAGCGGGACATCCTACAATGAGCAGTTCTTC; CDR3 protein: CATSGTSYNEQFF
V gene: TRBV7-2; J gene: TRBJ2-6; D gene: -; clone size: few; CDR3 DNA: TGTGCCAGCAGCTCTACACCTGGGGCCAACGTCCTGACTTTC; CDR3 protein: CASSSTPGANVLTF
V gene: TRBV30; J gene: TRBJ2-3; D gene: -; clone size: -; CDR3 DNA: TGTGCCTGGAGTGTACCTGGTGCTAGCACAGATACGCAGTATTTT; CDR3 protein: CAWSVPGASTDTQYF
V gene: TRBV6-5; J gene: TRBJ1-4; D gene: TRBD1; clone size: once; CDR3 DNA: TGTGCCAGCAGTTACTCCGGGACAGTTTCCGAAAAACTGTTTTTT; CDR3 protein: CASSYSGTVSEKLFF
V gene: TRBV29-1; J gene: TRBJ1-1; D gene: -; clone size: -; CDR3 DNA: TGCAGCGTTGTGTCAGGGGATGTACGGTGGACTGAAGCTTTCTTT; CDR3 protein: CSVVSGDVRWTEAFF
V gene: TRBV9; J gene: TRBJ2-1; D gene: -; clone size: -; CDR3 DNA: TGTGCCAGCAGCGTAGCGGGTAGCGTCAATGAGCAGTTCTTC; CDR3 protein: CASSVAGSVNEQFF
V gene: TRBV29-1; J gene: TRBJ2-1; D gene: TRBD1; clone size: -; CDR3 DNA: TGCAGCGTTGAAGGGGACAGGACGCTATACAATGAGCAGTTCTTC; CDR3 protein: CSVEGDRTLYNEQFF